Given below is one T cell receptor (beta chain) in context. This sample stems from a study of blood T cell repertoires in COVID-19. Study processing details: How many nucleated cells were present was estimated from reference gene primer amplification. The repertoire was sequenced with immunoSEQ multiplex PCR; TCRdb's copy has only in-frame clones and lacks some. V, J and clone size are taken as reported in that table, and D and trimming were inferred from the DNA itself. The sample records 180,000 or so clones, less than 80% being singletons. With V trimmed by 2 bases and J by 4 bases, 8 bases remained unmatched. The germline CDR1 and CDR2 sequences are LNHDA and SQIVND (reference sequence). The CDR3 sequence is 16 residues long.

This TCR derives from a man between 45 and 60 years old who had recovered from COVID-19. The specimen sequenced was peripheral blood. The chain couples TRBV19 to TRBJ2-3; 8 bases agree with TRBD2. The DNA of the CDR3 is TGTGCCAGTAGTATATTAGGGACTAGTCAGGCAGATACGCAGTATTTT. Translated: CASSILGTSQADTQYF. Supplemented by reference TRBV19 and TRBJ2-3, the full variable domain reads DGGITQSPKYLFRKEGQNVTLSCEQNLNHDAMYWYRQDPGQGLRLIYYSQIVNDFQKGDIAEGYSVSREKKESFPLTVTSAQKNPTAFYLCASSILGTSQADTQYFGPGTRLTVL.